These T cell receptor beta chains were read from a single sample in a study of blood T cell repertoires in COVID-19. Here immunoSEQ multiplex PCR was the method, and the copy in TCRdb shows in-frame clones only, minus some. The sample shows over 200,000 clones, 70% to 85% of them seen only once. Sequences were obtained from peripheral blood. These receptors came from a man aged 40-55 years who had recovered from COVID-19. CDR3s include the opening cysteine and the closing phenylalanine or tryptophan. The D gene is left open where the match is weak. Only some rows state a clone size, as once, few, many or a class for expanded clones.

j_gene: TRBJ1-2; v_gene: TRBV18; abundance: few; d_gene: TRBD1; CDR3nt: TGTGCCAGCTCACCAGCCACAGGGGGATATGGCTACACCTTC; CDR3aa: CASSPATGGYGYTF
j_gene: TRBJ1-4; v_gene: TRBV11-2; abundance: NA; d_gene: TRBD1; CDR3nt: TGTGCCAGCAGCTTAGGCAGGGGGCCCTTTGATGAAAAACTGTTTTTT; CDR3aa: CASSLGRGPFDEKLFF
j_gene: TRBJ1-6; v_gene: TRBV2; abundance: NA; d_gene: NA; CDR3nt: TGTGCCAGCACCTTCGACAGTTCTAATTCACCCCTCCACTTT; CDR3aa: CASTFDSSNSPLHF
j_gene: TRBJ2-2; v_gene: TRBV11-3; abundance: NA; d_gene: TRBD2; CDR3nt: TGTGCCAGCAGCTTAGTACTAGCGGGGACCGGGGAGCTGTTTTTT; CDR3aa: CASSLVLAGTGELFF
j_gene: TRBJ1-1; v_gene: TRBV5-1; abundance: NA; d_gene: TRBD1; CDR3nt: TGCGCCAGCAGCTTGTTGCCAACAGGGGGCGGCACTGAAGCTTTCTTT; CDR3aa: CASSLLPTGGGTEAFF
j_gene: TRBJ1-1; v_gene: TRBV6-5; abundance: NA; d_gene: NA; CDR3nt: TGTGCCAGCAGTCCGAGGACAGACGTAAACACTGAAGCTTTCTTT; CDR3aa: CASSPRTDVNTEAFF
j_gene: TRBJ1-2; v_gene: TRBV18; abundance: NA; d_gene: NA; CDR3nt: TGTGCCAGCTCACCATCGGGAGGCTATGGCTACACCTTC; CDR3aa: CASSPSGGYGYTF
j_gene: TRBJ2-7; v_gene: TRBV11-2; abundance: NA; d_gene: NA; CDR3nt: TGTGCCAGCAGCTTATTGGCGGCCTCCTACGAGCAGTACTTC; CDR3aa: CASSLLAASYEQYF
j_gene: TRBJ2-1; v_gene: TRBV30; abundance: NA; d_gene: TRBD2; CDR3nt: TGTGCCTGGAATCGGGGGGGCGCCTACAATGAGCAGTTCTTC; CDR3aa: CAWNRGGAYNEQFF
j_gene: TRBJ1-5; v_gene: TRBV30; abundance: NA; d_gene: NA; CDR3nt: TGTGCCTGGAGTGTTTTCGGGGAAGATCAGCCCCAGCATTTT; CDR3aa: CAWSVFGEDQPQHF
j_gene: TRBJ2-3; v_gene: TRBV5-1; abundance: NA; d_gene: TRBD2; CDR3nt: TGCGCCAGCAGCTTGCTTCCAGCGGGAACAGATACGCAGTATTTT; CDR3aa: CASSLLPAGTDTQYF
j_gene: TRBJ1-2; v_gene: TRBV6-6; abundance: NA; d_gene: TRBD1; CDR3nt: TGTGCCAGCAGACGACAGGGGGCTGACTATGGCTACACCTTC; CDR3aa: CASRRQGADYGYTF
j_gene: TRBJ2-7; v_gene: TRBV30; abundance: few; d_gene: TRBD2; CDR3nt: TGTGCCTGGAGTGTCCGGGGGGGAGGTCGATCCCTCTACGAGCAGTACTTC; CDR3aa: CAWSVRGGGRSLYEQYF
j_gene: TRBJ1-4; v_gene: TRBV30; abundance: NA; d_gene: NA; CDR3nt: TGTGCCCCGGACAGTAAAGTTTGGTCTACTAATGAAAAACTGTTTTTT; CDR3aa: CAPDSKVWSTNEKLFF
j_gene: TRBJ2-5; v_gene: TRBV4-1; abundance: NA; d_gene: TRBD2; CDR3nt: TGCGCCAGCAGCCAAGGAGCCGGGGGGGGGACCCAGTACTTC; CDR3aa: CASSQGAGGGTQYF
j_gene: TRBJ2-7; v_gene: TRBV5-6; abundance: once; d_gene: TRBD1; CDR3nt: TGTGCCAGCAGCGATCGCGGACAGGGACCTTCCTACGAGCAGTACTTC; CDR3aa: CASSDRGQGPSYEQYF
j_gene: TRBJ2-1; v_gene: TRBV7-2; abundance: NA; d_gene: TRBD2; CDR3nt: TGTGCCAGCAGCCTCAGACCCAGGACTAGCGGGGGTTACAATGAGCAGTTCTTC; CDR3aa: CASSLRPRTSGGYNEQFF
j_gene: TRBJ2-1; v_gene: TRBV6-2/TRBV6-3; abundance: once; d_gene: TRBD2; CDR3nt: TGTGCCAGCAGTTACATGCGGGGGGGGCGCAATGAGCAGTTCTTC; CDR3aa: CASSYMRGGRNEQFF
j_gene: TRBJ2-2; v_gene: TRBV6-5; abundance: NA; d_gene: TRBD1; CDR3nt: TGTGCCAGCGAGAGGACAGGAATGCCCGGGGAGCTGTTTTTT; CDR3aa: CASERTGMPGELFF
j_gene: TRBJ2-2; v_gene: TRBV4-2; abundance: few; d_gene: NA; CDR3nt: TGTGCCAGCAGCCAAGATACGGGGGTTCTATCGAACACCGGGGAGCTGTTTTTT; CDR3aa: CASSQDTGVLSNTGELFF
j_gene: TRBJ2-3; v_gene: TRBV2; abundance: NA; d_gene: NA; CDR3nt: TGTGCCAGCAGCCGCGGACTACTCACAGATACGCAGTATTTT; CDR3aa: CASSRGLLTDTQYF
j_gene: TRBJ2-3; v_gene: TRBV28; abundance: NA; d_gene: TRBD2; CDR3nt: TGTGCCAGCAAACCTAGCGGGGGTCCCTGCCATTTT; CDR3aa: CASKPSGGPCHF
j_gene: TRBJ2-7; v_gene: TRBV6-2/TRBV6-3; abundance: few; d_gene: NA; CDR3nt: TGTGCCAGCAGTTACTCAGCGGGTAACGAGCAGTACTTC; CDR3aa: CASSYSAGNEQYF
j_gene: TRBJ1-6; v_gene: TRBV4-3; abundance: NA; d_gene: TRBD1; CDR3nt: TGCGCCAGCAGCCAACAGCGCGGACAGGGGAATTCACCCCTCCACTTT; CDR3aa: CASSQQRGQGNSPLHF
j_gene: TRBJ2-5; v_gene: TRBV12-5; abundance: NA; d_gene: NA; CDR3nt: TGTGCTAGTGGTTTCCGACAGGACTTCCTTCAAGAGACCCAGTACTTC; CDR3aa: CASGFRQDFLQETQYF
j_gene: TRBJ1-4; v_gene: TRBV10-1; abundance: NA; d_gene: NA; CDR3nt: TGCGCCAGCAGTGAGAACCGACGGGAGGAAAAACTGTTTTTT; CDR3aa: CASSENRREEKLFF
j_gene: TRBJ2-7; v_gene: TRBV12-3/TRBV12-4; abundance: NA; d_gene: NA; CDR3nt: TGTGCCAGCAGTTTTACAGGTTACTACGAGCAGTACTTC; CDR3aa: CASSFTGYYEQYF
j_gene: TRBJ1-6; v_gene: TRBV5-1; abundance: once; d_gene: NA; CDR3nt: TGCGCCAGCAGCCTCAAGCTGGATTCACCCCTCCACTTT; CDR3aa: CASSLKLDSPLHF
j_gene: TRBJ2-1; v_gene: TRBV18; abundance: NA; d_gene: TRBD1; CDR3nt: TGTGCCAGCTCACCCCCCCTCGGGACAGGGGTGCCTTGGAATGAGCAGTTCTTC; CDR3aa: CASSPPLGTGVPWNEQFF
j_gene: TRBJ1-1; v_gene: TRBV28; abundance: NA; d_gene: TRBD1; CDR3nt: TGTGCCAGCAGTTCAGGGACAGGTAACACTGAAGCTTTCTTT; CDR3aa: CASSSGTGNTEAFF
j_gene: TRBJ2-7; v_gene: TRBV5-4; abundance: NA; d_gene: NA; CDR3nt: TGTGCCAGCAGCCCCCCCGAGACAGTCAGCTCCTACGAGCAGTACTTC; CDR3aa: CASSPPETVSSYEQYF
j_gene: TRBJ1-4; v_gene: TRBV9; abundance: NA; d_gene: NA; CDR3nt: TGTGCCAGCAGCGTAGGCGGTGCAACTAATGAAAAACTGTTTTTT; CDR3aa: CASSVGGATNEKLFF
j_gene: TRBJ2-5; v_gene: TRBV3-1/TRBV3-2; abundance: NA; d_gene: NA; CDR3nt: TGTGCCAGCAGCCAAGATCCGTTGCGTCAAGAGACCCAGTACTTC; CDR3aa: CASSQDPLRQETQYF
j_gene: TRBJ2-3; v_gene: TRBV2; abundance: NA; d_gene: NA; CDR3nt: TGTGCCAGCAGAGACCGGGACTCAGGCACAGATACGCAGTATTTT; CDR3aa: CASRDRDSGTDTQYF
j_gene: TRBJ2-5; v_gene: TRBV18; abundance: NA; d_gene: NA; CDR3nt: TGTGCCAGCGCTTGGGGAATCAGGGAAGCCCAAGAGACCCAGTACTTC; CDR3aa: CASAWGIREAQETQYF
j_gene: TRBJ2-7; v_gene: TRBV6-5; abundance: NA; d_gene: TRBD1; CDR3nt: TGTGCCAGCAGCAACAGGGGTTACGAGCAGTACTTC; CDR3aa: CASSNRGYEQYF
j_gene: TRBJ1-1; v_gene: TRBV5-6; abundance: NA; d_gene: NA; CDR3nt: TGTGCCAGCAGTTTTGGCATGAACACTGAAGCTTTCTTT; CDR3aa: CASSFGMNTEAFF
j_gene: TRBJ2-7; v_gene: TRBV5-1; abundance: NA; d_gene: TRBD1; CDR3nt: TGCGCCAGCAGCCAGGGGGCGTCGATCTCCTACGAGCAGTACTTC; CDR3aa: CASSQGASISYEQYF
j_gene: TRBJ2-3; v_gene: TRBV5-1; abundance: once; d_gene: NA; CDR3nt: TGCGCCAGCAGCTTGGGAGTCGGAGGCCCAGATACGCAGTATTTT; CDR3aa: CASSLGVGGPDTQYF
j_gene: TRBJ1-2; v_gene: TRBV18; abundance: once; d_gene: NA; CDR3nt: TGTGCCAGCTCACCAGGGCCGGTCTATGGCTACACCTTC; CDR3aa: CASSPGPVYGYTF
j_gene: TRBJ2-5; v_gene: TRBV7-2; abundance: NA; d_gene: TRBD2; CDR3nt: TGTGCCAGCAGCTCCCGCGGGGGAAGAGAGACCCAGTACTTC; CDR3aa: CASSSRGGRETQYF
j_gene: TRBJ1-2; v_gene: TRBV18; abundance: NA; d_gene: TRBD1; CDR3nt: TGTGCCAGCTCACCTGGAGGACAGGGGGATTCTGGCGGCTACACCTTC; CDR3aa: CASSPGGQGDSGGYTF
j_gene: TRBJ2-3; v_gene: TRBV7-9; abundance: NA; d_gene: TRBD2; CDR3nt: TGTGCCAGCAGCTTAACGGCGGGAGGCGTGGATACGCAGTATTTT; CDR3aa: CASSLTAGGVDTQYF
j_gene: TRBJ1-5; v_gene: TRBV5-6; abundance: NA; d_gene: TRBD1; CDR3nt: TGTGCCAGCAGCTTGTTGACAGGGGGCATGGGCAATCAGCCCCAGCATTTT; CDR3aa: CASSLLTGGMGNQPQHF
j_gene: TRBJ1-2; v_gene: TRBV5-1; abundance: NA; d_gene: TRBD1; CDR3nt: TGCGCCAGCAGCTTTGAGGGACAGACCTATGGCTACACCTTC; CDR3aa: CASSFEGQTYGYTF
j_gene: TRBJ1-5; v_gene: TRBV2; abundance: NA; d_gene: NA; CDR3nt: TGTGCCAGCAGAGAGGCCAATCAGCCCCAGCATTTT; CDR3aa: CASREANQPQHF
j_gene: TRBJ2-5; v_gene: TRBV11-3; abundance: NA; d_gene: NA; CDR3nt: TGTGCCAGCAGCTTAGAGGCAGAGACCCAGTACTTC; CDR3aa: CASSLEAETQYF
j_gene: TRBJ1-3; v_gene: TRBV4-1; abundance: once; d_gene: NA; CDR3nt: TGCGCCAGCAGCCAAGATCTGCGGGACTGGGGTGGAAACACCATATATTTT; CDR3aa: CASSQDLRDWGGNTIYF
j_gene: TRBJ1-4; v_gene: TRBV7-2; abundance: NA; d_gene: NA; CDR3nt: TGTGCCAGCAGCTTACAGGGATCATTCGAAAAACTGTTTTTT; CDR3aa: CASSLQGSFEKLFF
j_gene: TRBJ2-1; v_gene: TRBV7-6; abundance: NA; d_gene: NA; CDR3nt: TGTGCCAGCAGCTTAGGGCAGGGCGGCTACAATGAGCAGTTCTTC; CDR3aa: CASSLGQGGYNEQFF
j_gene: TRBJ2-7; v_gene: TRBV10-2; abundance: NA; d_gene: TRBD2; CDR3nt: TGCGCCAGCAGGCGGGAGAACCACGAGCAGTACTTC; CDR3aa: CASRRENHEQYF
j_gene: TRBJ2-2; v_gene: TRBV27; abundance: NA; d_gene: TRBD2; CDR3nt: TGTGCCAGCAGCTATATGGTAGCGGGCACCGGGGAGCTGTTTTTT; CDR3aa: CASSYMVAGTGELFF
j_gene: TRBJ2-3; v_gene: TRBV18; abundance: NA; d_gene: NA; CDR3nt: TGTGCCAGCTCACCACCTTTAAACAGTCCCACAGATACGCAGTATTTT; CDR3aa: CASSPPLNSPTDTQYF
j_gene: TRBJ2-5; v_gene: TRBV4-1; abundance: NA; d_gene: TRBD2; CDR3nt: TGCGCCAGCAGCCATCCTGGACTAGCGGGAGGGCCTGGGGGGGAGACCCAGTACTTC; CDR3aa: CASSHPGLAGGPGGETQYF
j_gene: TRBJ2-5; v_gene: TRBV19; abundance: NA; d_gene: TRBD2; CDR3nt: TGTGCCAGTAGTATCATGGGGGAGGGGTCCCAGTACTTC; CDR3aa: CASSIMGEGSQYF